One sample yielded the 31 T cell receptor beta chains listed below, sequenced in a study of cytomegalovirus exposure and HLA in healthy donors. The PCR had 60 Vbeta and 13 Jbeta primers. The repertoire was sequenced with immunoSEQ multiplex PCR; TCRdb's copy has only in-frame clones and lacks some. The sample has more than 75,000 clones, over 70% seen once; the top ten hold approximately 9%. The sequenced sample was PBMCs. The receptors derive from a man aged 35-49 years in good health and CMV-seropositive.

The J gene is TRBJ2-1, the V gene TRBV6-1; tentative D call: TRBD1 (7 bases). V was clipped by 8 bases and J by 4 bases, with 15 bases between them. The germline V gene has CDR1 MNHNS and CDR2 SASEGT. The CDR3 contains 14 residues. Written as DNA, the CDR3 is TGTGCCAGCGCAGGCCAGGGGGGATACAATGAGCAGTTCTTC. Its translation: CASAGQGGYNEQFF.

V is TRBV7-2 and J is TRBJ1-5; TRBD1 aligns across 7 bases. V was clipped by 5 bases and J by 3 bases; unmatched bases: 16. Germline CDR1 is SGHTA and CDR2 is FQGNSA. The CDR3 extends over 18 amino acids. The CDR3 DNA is TGTGCCAGCAGCCACCTCCCTCTATCGACAGGGAACAATCAGCCCCAGCATTTT. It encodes CASSHLPLSTGNNQPQHF.

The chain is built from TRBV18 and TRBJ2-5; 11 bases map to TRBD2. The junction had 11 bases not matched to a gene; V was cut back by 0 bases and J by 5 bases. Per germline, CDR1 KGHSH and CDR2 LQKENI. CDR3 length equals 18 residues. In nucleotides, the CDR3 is TGTGCCAGCTCACCACCTTTTAGCGGGAGGGCCGGAGGGGAGACCCAGTACTTC. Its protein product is CASSPPFSGRAGGETQYF.

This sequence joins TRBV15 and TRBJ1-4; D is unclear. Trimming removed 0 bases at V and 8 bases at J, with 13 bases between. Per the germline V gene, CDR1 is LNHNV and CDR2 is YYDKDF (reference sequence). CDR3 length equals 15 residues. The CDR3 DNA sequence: TGTGCCACCAGCAGAGATAGGAGGGCCCGGGAAAAACTGTTTTTT. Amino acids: CATSRDRRAREKLFF.

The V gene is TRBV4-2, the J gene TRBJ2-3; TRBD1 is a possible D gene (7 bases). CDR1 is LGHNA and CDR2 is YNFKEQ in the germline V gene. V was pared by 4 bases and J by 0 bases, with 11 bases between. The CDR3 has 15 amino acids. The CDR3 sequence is CASSLEGASTDTQYF. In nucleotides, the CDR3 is TGTGCCAGCAGCCTGGAGGGGGCCAGCACAGATACGCAGTATTTT.

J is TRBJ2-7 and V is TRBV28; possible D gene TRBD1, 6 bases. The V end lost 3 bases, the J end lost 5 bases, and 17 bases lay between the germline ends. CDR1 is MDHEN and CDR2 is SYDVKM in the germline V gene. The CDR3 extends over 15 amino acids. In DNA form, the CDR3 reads TGTGCCAGCAGTTTCGCCGGGACACCTCTTCACGAGCAGTACTTC. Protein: CASSFAGTPLHEQYF.

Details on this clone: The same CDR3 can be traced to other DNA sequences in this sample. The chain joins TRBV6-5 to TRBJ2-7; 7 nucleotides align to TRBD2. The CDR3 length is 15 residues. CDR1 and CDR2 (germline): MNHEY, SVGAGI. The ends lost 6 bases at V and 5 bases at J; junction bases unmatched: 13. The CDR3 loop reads CASSPGGLVYHEQYF. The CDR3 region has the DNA TGTGCCAGCAGCCCGGGAGGACTAGTATATCACGAGCAGTACTTC.

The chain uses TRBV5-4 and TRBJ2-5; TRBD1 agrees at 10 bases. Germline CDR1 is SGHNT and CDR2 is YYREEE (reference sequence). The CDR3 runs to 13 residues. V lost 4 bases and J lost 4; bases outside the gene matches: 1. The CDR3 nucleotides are TGTGCCAGCAGCGGGGACAGGGGAGAGACCCAGTACTTC. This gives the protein CASSGDRGETQYF. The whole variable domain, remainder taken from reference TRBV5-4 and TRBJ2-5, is ETGVTQSPTHLIKTRGQQVTLRCSSQSGHNTVSWYQQALGQGPQFIFQYYREEENGRGNFPPRFSGLQFPNYSSELNVNALELDDSALYLCASSGDRGETQYFGPGTRLLVL.

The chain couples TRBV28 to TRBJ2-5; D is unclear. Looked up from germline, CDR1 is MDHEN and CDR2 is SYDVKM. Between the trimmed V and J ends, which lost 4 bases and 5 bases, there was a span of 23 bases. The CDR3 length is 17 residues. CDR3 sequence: CASSSRKPGLKRETQYF. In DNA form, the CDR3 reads TGTGCCAGCAGTTCCCGTAAACCCGGCCTGAAGAGGGAGACCCAGTACTTC. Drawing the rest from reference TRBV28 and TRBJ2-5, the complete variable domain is DVKVTQSSRYLVKRTGEKVFLECVQDMDHENMFWYRQDPGLGLRLIYFSYDVKMKEKGDIPEGYSVSREKKERFSLILESASTNQTSMYLCASSSRKPGLKRETQYFGPGTRLLVL.

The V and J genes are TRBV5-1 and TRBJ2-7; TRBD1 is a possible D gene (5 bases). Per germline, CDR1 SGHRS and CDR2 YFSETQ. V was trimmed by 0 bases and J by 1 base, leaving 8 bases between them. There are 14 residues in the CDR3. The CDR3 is CASSLEGQSYEQYF. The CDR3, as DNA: TGCGCCAGCAGCTTGGAGGGGCAGTCCTACGAGCAGTACTTC.

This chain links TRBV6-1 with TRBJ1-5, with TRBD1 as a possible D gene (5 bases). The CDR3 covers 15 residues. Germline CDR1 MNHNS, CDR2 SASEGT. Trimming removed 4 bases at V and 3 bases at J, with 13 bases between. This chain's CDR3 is CASSVTGGINQPQHF. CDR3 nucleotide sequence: TGTGCCAGCAGTGTTACCGGGGGGATCAATCAGCCCCAGCATTTT.

The CDR3 spells CASSLGSGGFQETQYF. In DNA, the CDR3 is TGCGCCAGCAGCTTGGGCAGCGGGGGGTTCCAAGAGACCCAGTACTTC. V gene TRBV5-1 combines with J gene TRBJ2-5; 9 positions match TRBD2. Germline lookup yields CDR1 SGHRS and CDR2 YFSETQ. Losses at the gene ends were 0 bases for V and 1 base for J; bases not matched to a gene: 4. The CDR3 has 16 residues.

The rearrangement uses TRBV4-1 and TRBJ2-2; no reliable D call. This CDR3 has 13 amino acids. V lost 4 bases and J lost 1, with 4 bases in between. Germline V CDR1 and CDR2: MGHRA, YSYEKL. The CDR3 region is CASSRLNTGELFF. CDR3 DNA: TGCGCCAGCAGCCGTCTGAACACCGGGGAGCTGTTTTTT.

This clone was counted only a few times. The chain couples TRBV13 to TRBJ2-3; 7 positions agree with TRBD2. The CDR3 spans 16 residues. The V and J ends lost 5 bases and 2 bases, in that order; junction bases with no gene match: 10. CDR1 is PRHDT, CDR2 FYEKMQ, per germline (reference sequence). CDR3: CASSLGTNGVTDTQYF. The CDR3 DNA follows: TGTGCCAGCAGCCTGGGGACTAACGGAGTCACAGATACGCAGTATTTT. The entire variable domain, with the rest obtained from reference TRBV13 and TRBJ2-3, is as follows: AAGVIQSPRHLIKEKRETATLKCYPIPRHDTVYWYQQGPGQDPQFLISFYEKMQSDKGSIPDRFSAQQFSDYHSELNMSSLELGDSALYFCASSLGTNGVTDTQYFGPGTRLTVL.

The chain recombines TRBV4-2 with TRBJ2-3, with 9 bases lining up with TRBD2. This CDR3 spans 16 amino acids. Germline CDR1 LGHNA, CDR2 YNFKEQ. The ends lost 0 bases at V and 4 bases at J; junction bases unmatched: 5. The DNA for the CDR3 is TGTGCCAGCAGCCAAGAGAAAGCGGGAGGACCAGATACGCAGTATTTT. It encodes CASSQEKAGGPDTQYF.

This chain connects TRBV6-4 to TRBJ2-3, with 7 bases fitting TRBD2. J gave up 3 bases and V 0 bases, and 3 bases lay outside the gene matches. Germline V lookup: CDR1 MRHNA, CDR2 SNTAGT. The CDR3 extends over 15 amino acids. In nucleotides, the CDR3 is TGTGCCAGCAGTGACTCAGGCGGGAGAACAGATACGCAGTATTTT. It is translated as CASSDSGGRTDTQYF.

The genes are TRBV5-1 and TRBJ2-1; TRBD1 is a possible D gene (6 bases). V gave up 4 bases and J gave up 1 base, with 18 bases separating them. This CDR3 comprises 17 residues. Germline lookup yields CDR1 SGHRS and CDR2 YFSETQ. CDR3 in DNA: TGCGCCAGCAGCCTGGCCAACAGGGAAGTTTCCTACAATGAGCAGTTCTTC. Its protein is CASSLANREVSYNEQFF.

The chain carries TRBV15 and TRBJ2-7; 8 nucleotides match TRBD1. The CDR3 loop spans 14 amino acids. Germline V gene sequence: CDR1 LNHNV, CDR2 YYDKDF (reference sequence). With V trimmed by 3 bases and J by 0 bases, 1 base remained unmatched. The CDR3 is CATSRGTGSYEQYF. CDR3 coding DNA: TGTGCCACCAGCAGGGGGACAGGCTCCTACGAGCAGTACTTC.

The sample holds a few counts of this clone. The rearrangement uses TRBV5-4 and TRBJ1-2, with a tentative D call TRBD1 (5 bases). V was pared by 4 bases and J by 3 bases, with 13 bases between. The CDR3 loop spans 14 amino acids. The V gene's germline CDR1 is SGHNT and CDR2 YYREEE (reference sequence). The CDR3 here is CASSPSGNDYGYTF. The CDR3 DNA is TGTGCCAGCAGCCCGTCAGGGAATGACTATGGCTACACCTTC.

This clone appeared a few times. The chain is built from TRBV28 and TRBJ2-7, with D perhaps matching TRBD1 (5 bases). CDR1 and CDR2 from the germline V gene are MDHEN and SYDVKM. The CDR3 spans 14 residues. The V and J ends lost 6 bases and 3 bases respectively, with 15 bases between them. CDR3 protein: CASRASQVYYEQYF. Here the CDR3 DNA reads TGTGCCAGCAGAGCCTCACAGGTCTACTACGAGCAGTACTTC.

The CDR3 spells CASSSQGAKNIQYF. The CDR3 DNA sequence: TGTGCCAGCAGCTCACAGGGGGCCAAAAACATTCAGTACTTC. The chain combines TRBV7-9 with TRBJ2-4; 7 bases agree with TRBD1. Germline CDR1 reads SEHNR; CDR2 reads FQNEAQ (reference sequence). Trimming removed 4 bases from V and 1 base from J; junction bases left unmatched: 1. The CDR3 extends over 14 amino acids.

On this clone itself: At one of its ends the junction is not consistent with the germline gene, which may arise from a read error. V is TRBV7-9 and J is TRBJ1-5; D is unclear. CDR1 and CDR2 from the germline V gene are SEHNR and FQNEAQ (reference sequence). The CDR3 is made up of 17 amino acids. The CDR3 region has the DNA TGTTCCAGCAGCTCCTCCTCGGGGATAATTAGCAATCAGCCCCAGCATTTT. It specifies CSSSSSSGIISNQPQHF. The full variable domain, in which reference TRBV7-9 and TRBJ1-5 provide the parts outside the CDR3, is DTGVSQNPRHKITKRGQNVTFRCDPISEHNRLYWYRQTLGQGPEFLTYFQNEAQLEKSRLLSDRFSAERPKGSFSTLEIQRTEQGDSAMYLCSSSSSSGIISNQPQHFGDGTRLSIL.

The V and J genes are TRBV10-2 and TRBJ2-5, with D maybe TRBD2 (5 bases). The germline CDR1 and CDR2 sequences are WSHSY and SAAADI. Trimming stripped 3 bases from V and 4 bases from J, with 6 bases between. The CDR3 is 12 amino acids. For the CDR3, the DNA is TGCGCCAGCAGTGAAGGAGGAGAGACCCAGTACTTC. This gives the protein CASSEGGETQYF.

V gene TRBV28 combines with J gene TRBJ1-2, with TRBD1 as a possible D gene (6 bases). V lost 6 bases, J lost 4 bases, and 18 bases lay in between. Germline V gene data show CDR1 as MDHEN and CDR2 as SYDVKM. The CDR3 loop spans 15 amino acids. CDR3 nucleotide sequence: TGTGCCAGCAGATCGCAGGGGCTAAGGGTCTATGGCTACACCTTC. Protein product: CASRSQGLRVYGYTF.

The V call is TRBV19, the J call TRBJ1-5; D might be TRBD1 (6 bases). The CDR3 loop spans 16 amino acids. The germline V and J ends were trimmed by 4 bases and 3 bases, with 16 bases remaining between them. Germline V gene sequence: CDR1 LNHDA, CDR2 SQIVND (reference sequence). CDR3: CASSTTGTTINQPQHF. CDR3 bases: TGTGCCAGTAGTACCACCGGGACAACTATCAATCAGCCCCAGCATTTT.

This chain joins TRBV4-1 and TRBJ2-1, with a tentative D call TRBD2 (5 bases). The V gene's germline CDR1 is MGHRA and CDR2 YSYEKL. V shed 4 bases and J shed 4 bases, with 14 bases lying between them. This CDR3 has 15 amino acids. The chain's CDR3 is CASSPSGVPYNEQFF. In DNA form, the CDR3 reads TGCGCCAGCAGCCCCAGCGGAGTCCCTTACAATGAGCAGTTCTTC.

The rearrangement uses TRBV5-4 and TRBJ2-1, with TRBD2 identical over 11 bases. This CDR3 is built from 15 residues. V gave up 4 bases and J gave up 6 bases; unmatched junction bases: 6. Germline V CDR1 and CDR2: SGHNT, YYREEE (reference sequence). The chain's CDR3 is CASSLRTSGLNEQFF. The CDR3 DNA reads TGTGCCAGCAGCCTCAGGACTAGCGGGCTCAATGAGCAGTTCTTC. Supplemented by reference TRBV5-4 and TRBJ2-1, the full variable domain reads ETGVTQSPTHLIKTRGQQVTLRCSSQSGHNTVSWYQQALGQGPQFIFQYYREEENGRGNFPPRFSGLQFPNYSSELNVNALELDDSALYLCASSLRTSGLNEQFFGPGTRLTVL.

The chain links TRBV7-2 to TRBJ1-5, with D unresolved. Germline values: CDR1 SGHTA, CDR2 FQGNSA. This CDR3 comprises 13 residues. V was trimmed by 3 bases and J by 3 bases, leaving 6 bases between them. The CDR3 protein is CASSFNPNQPQHF. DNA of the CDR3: TGTGCCAGCAGCTTTAATCCCAATCAGCCCCAGCATTTT.

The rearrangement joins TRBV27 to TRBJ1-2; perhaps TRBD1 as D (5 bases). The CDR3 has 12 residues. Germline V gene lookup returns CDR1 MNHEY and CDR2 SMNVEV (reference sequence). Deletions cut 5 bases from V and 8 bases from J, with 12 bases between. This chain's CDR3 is CASSLKGYGYTF. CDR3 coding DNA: TGTGCCAGCAGTCTAAAGGGGTACGGCTACACCTTC.

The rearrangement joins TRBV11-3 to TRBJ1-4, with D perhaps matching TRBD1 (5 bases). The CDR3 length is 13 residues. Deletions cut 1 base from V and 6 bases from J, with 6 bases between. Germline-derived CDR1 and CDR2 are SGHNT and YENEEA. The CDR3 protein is CASSLGGDEKLFF. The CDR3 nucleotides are TGTGCCAGCAGCTTAGGGGGGGATGAAAAACTGTTTTTT.

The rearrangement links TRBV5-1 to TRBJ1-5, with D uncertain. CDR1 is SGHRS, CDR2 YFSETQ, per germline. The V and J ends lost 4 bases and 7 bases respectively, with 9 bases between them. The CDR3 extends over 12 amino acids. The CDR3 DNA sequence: TGCGCCAGCAGCCCCCCTAGGCAGCCCCAGCATTTT. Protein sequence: CASSPPRQPQHF.